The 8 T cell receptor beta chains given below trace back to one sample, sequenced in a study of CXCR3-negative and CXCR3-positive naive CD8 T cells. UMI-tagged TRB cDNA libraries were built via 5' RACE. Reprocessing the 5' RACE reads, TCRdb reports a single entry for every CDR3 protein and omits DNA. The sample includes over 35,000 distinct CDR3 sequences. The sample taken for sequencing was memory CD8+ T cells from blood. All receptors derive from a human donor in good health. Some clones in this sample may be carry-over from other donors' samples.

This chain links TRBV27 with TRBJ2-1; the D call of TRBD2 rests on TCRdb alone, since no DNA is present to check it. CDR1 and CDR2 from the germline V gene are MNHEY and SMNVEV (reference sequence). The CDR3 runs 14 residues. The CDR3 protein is CASSFLRSYNEQFF.

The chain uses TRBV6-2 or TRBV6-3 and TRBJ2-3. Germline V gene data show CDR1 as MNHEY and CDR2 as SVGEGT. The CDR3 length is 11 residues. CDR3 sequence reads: CASRTGDTQYF.

CDR3 sequence reads: CATGLAGTLPLSGEQYF. The chain combines TRBV10-3 with TRBJ2-7; the TCRdb D gene call, TRBD2, has no DNA to confirm it. The germline V gene has CDR1 ENHRY and CDR2 SYGVKD. CDR3 length: 17 residues.

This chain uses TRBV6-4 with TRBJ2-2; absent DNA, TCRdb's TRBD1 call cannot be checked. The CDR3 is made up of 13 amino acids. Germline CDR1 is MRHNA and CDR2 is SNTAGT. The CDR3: CASSKTDTGELFF.

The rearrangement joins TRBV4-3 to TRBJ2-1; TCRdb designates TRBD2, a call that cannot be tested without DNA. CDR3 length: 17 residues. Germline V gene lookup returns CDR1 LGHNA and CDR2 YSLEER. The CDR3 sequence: CASSQEKVGLSYNEQFF.

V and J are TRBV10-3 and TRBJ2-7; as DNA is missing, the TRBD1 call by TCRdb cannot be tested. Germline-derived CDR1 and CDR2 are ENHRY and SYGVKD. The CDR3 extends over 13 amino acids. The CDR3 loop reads CAIRSTGGGEQYF.

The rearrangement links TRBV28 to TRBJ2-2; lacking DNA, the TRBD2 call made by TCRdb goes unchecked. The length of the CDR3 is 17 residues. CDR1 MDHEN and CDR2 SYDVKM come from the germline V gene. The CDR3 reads CASSSIQAGPYTGELFF.

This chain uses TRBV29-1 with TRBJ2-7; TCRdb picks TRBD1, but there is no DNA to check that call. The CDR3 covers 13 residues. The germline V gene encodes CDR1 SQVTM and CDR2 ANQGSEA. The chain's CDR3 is CSVGGTAGEEQYF.